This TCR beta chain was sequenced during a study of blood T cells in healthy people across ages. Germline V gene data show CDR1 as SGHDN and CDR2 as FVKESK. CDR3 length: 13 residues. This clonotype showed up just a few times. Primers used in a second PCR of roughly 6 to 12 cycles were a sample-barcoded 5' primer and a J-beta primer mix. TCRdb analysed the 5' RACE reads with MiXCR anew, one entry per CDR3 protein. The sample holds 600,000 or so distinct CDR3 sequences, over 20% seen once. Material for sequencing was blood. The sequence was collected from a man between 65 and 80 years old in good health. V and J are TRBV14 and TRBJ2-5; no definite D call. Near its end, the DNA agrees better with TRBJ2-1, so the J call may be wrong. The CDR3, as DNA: TGTGCCAGCAGCCAAGAATCAACTCGGGAGCAGTTCTTC. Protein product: CASSQESTREQFF.